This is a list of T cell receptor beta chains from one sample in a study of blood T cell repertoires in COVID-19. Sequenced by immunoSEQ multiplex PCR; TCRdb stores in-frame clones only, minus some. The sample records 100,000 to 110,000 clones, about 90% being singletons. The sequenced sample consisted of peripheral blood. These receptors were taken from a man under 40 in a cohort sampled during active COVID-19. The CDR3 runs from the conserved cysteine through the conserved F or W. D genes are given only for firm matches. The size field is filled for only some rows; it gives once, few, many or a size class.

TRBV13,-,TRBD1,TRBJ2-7,TGTGCCAGCAGCGTATCCGGGACAGGGGCGGGTGAGCAGTACTTC,CASSVSGTGAGEQYF
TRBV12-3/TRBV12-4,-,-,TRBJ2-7,TGTGCCAGCCGATCGACAGGTCGAGACGAGCAGTACTTC,CASRSTGRDEQYF
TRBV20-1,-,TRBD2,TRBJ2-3,TGCAGTGCTAGTCCTACTGGGACTAGCGGGGGCCCGTTCGGGGATACGCAGTATTTT,CSASPTGTSGGPFGDTQYF
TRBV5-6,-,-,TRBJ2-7,TGTGCCAGCAGCTTGGCCCACAATTACGAGCAGTACTTC,CASSLAHNYEQYF
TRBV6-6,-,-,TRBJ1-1,TGTGCCAGCAGTCCCGTGTACCAAAGCCGCCGCGAAGCTTTCTTT,CASSPVYQSRREAFF
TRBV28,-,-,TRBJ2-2,TGTGCCAGCAGTTTACGGGGTAACGGGGAGCTGTTTTTT,CASSLRGNGELFF
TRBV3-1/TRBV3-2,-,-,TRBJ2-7,TGTGCCTCCCGCGGGTCAGGGGCTCTACCCTACGAGCAGTACTTC,CASRGSGALPYEQYF
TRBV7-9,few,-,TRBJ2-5,TGTGCCAGCAGCTTATCGTGGGGGGGCGAAGGAGAGACCCAGTACTTC,CASSLSWGGEGETQYF
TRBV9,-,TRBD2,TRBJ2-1,TGTGCCAGCAGCGTAGGACTAGCGGGGGGGCGGTATGAGCAGTTCTTC,CASSVGLAGGRYEQFF
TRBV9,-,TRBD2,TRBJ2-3,TGTGCCAGCAGCGTCAGCGGGGGCCTGTCAACAGATACGCAGTATTTT,CASSVSGGLSTDTQYF
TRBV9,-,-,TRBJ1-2,TGTGCCAGCAGCGTAAGCCGGGACAAGAACTATGGCTACACCTTC,CASSVSRDKNYGYTF
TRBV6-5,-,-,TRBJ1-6,TGTGCCAGCAGTTCGGGGGAGATCCGGGTAGGCTCACCCCTCCACTTT,CASSSGEIRVGSPLHF
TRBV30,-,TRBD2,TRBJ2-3,TGTGCCTGGAGGGCCGGGACTAGCCTCACAGATACGCAGTATTTT,CAWRAGTSLTDTQYF
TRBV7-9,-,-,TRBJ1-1,TGTGCCAGCAGCTTATGGGCAGGGGCCACTGAAGCTTTCTTT,CASSLWAGATEAFF
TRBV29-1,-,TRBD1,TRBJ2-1,TGCAGCGCAAGCCGGGACAGTTACAATGAGCAGTTCTTC,CSASRDSYNEQFF
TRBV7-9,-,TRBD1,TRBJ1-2,TGTGCCAGCAGCTTGTTGCCCGGACAGGCGAATGGCTACACCTTC,CASSLLPGQANGYTF
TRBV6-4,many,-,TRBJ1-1,TGTGCCAGCAGTGAGGGAGAAAACACTGAAGCTTTCTTT,CASSEGENTEAFF
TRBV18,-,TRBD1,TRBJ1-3,TGTGCCAGCTCACCACGGGGGACAGGGGATGGAAACACCATATATTTT,CASSPRGTGDGNTIYF
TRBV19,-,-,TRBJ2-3,TGTGCCAGTAGTCCAGGGGGCACAGATACGCAGTATTTT,CASSPGGTDTQYF
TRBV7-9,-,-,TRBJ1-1,TGTGCCAGCAGCTTAGTCGGGTCCGCTGAAGCTTTCTTT,CASSLVGSAEAFF
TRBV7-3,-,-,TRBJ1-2,TGTGCCAGCAGCAAAGACAGAAACTATGGCTACACCTTC,CASSKDRNYGYTF
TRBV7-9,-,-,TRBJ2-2,TGTGCCAGCAGTAAAGGGGACATCACCGGGGAGCTGTTTTTT,CASSKGDITGELFF
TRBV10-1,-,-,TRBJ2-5,TGCGCCAGCAGTGAGACGGGGGAAGAGACCCAGTACTTC,CASSETGEETQYF
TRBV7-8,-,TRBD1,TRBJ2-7,TGTGCCAGCAGCTACCGGACAGGGGGTAGCTACGAGCAGTACTTC,CASSYRTGGSYEQYF
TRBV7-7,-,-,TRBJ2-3,TGTGCCAGCAGCTCCCCCCATGGGGGGGCCCTAGACACAGATACGCAGTATTTT,CASSSPHGGALDTDTQYF
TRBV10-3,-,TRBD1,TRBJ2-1,TGTGCCATCAGCCGACAGGGGTCGACCTCCTACAATGAGCAGTTCTTC,CAISRQGSTSYNEQFF
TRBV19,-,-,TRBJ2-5,TGTGCCAGTAGTACGGGAGAGACCCAGTACTTC,CASSTGETQYF
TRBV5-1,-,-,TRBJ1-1,TGCGCCAGCAGCTTGATGGGCGCAGGTCGTACTGAAGCTTTCTTT,CASSLMGAGRTEAFF
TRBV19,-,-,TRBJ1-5,TGTGCCAGTAGTATTGTGTCAGCAGGTCAGCCCCAGCATTTT,CASSIVSAGQPQHF
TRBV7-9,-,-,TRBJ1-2,TGTGCCAGCAGCCCAACCTCAGGGAACCCTAACTATGGCTACACCTTC,CASSPTSGNPNYGYTF
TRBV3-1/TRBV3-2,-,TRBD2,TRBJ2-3,TGTGCCAGCAGCCAGTGGCAGCGGGGGGCTCTTACAGATACGCAGTATTTT,CASSQWQRGALTDTQYF
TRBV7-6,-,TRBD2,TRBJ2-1,TGTGCCAGCAGCTTTAGCGGGGGGGACCTACTTGAGCAGTTCTTC,CASSFSGGDLLEQFF
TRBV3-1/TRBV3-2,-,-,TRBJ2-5,TGTGCCAGCAGCCAAGGGTCGACAGCTTTACAAGAGACCCAGTACTTC,CASSQGSTALQETQYF
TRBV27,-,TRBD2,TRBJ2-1,TGTGCCAGCAGTTTATCGATTGGTAGCGGGGGGCTCTACAATGAGCAGTTCTTC,CASSLSIGSGGLYNEQFF
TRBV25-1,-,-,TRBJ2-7,TGTGCCAGCAGTGACGATGACGGGGACTTGGGCTACGAGCAGTACTTC,CASSDDDGDLGYEQYF
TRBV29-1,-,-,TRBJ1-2,TGCAGCGTTGTGGTCTTAGCTAACTATGGCTACACCTTC,CSVVVLANYGYTF
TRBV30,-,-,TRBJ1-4,TGTGCCTGGAGCTGGGGAGATATTGATGAAAAACTGTTTTTT,CAWSWGDIDEKLFF